This TCR beta chain derives from a study of beta chain features in type 1 diabetes. Study-wide findings and caveats: TCRB rearrangement may or may not be influenced by HLA type; here this remained unresolved. A possible short-template PCR bias applies equally to patients and controls.

The V and J ends lost 0 bases and 0 bases respectively, with 6 bases between them. The CDR3 is 15 amino acids. The germline V gene encodes CDR1 SGHNT and CDR2 YENEEA. Remarks on this clone: Antigen: not known.

Sequenced material consisted of expressed TCRB transcripts (all of the isolated RNA was reverse transcribed). Sequenced by immunoSEQ multiplex PCR; TCRdb stores in-frame clones only, minus some. The sample holds 250,000 to 350,000 clones, 14% seen once. The specimen was central memory CD4+ T cells from blood. The sequence derives from a young man in good health. V usage is TRBV11-3 and J usage is TRBJ1-3; D not resolved. For the CDR3, the DNA is TGTGCCAGCAGCTTAGATCGTGTCTCTGGAAACACCATATATTTT. Its translation: CASSLDRVSGNTIYF.